This TCR beta chain was captured by sequencing in a study of OX40 agonist ivuxolimab in advanced cancers. Broadly, across the study: Ivuxolimab was an agonistic, fully human IgG2 monoclonal antibody directed against OX40 (CD134), a costimulatory receptor. Intravenous ivuxolimab was administered to patients every 2 weeks at six dose levels: 0.01, 0.1, 0.3, 1.5, 3 and 10 mg/kg. Among the approximately 50 dose-escalation patients, about 19 had hepatocellular carcinoma, around 15 melanoma, 9 renal cell carcinoma and 9 head and neck cancer. In the dose-escalation cohort, around four fifths of patients were male, and the mean age was approximately 60 years with a range of about 20 to 79. Prior anti-PD-1, anti-PD-L1 or anti-CTLA-4 therapy was permitted, and less than 45% of dose-escalation patients had received checkpoint inhibitors. Three dose-escalation patients achieved partial responses, one with hepatocellular carcinoma and two with cutaneous melanoma. The purpose of peripheral TCRbeta sequencing was to test whether ivuxolimab changed TCR sequence diversity and led to clonal T-cell expansion. The paper describes the monotherapy dose-escalation part (N = 52 patients) of the phase I trial of ivuxolimab. Paper-wide results and their limitations: Low levels of normalized T-cell clonal expansion were also seen in some patients who did not respond. Partial responders in the 0.1-3.0 mg/kg groups had among the lowest normalized peripheral clonal expansion, especially among CD8+ T cells. Antigen specificity was not determined for the clonally expanded peripheral T cells. After ivuxolimab, CD8+ T cells had more expanded clones than CD4+ T cells on average. At doses of 0.1 to 3.0 mg/kg, clonal expansion of both CD4+ and CD8+ T cells in blood was seen between baseline and week 6.

Genomic DNA was extracted from sorted cells for sequencing of the TCRbeta CDR3 region. The immunoSEQ Assay was used to sequence the TCRbeta CDR3 regions. TCRdb re-hosts the immuneACCESS table, in-frame sequences only. Its copies lack some clones; in the studies checked, an unresolved V gene accounts for under half of them, and the cause for the rest is not known. In this sample the table shows some 37,000 clones, about 81% of which occur a single time. Clones ranked in the top ten supply about 20% of the sample. The trial excluded patients who had a history of autoimmune disease or were on systemic immunosuppression. Peripheral blood for TCR sequencing was collected from all dose cohorts at baseline, on cycle 4 day 1, and on cycle 7 day 1. Samples came from an open-label, multicenter, first-in-human phase I dose-escalation trial of ivuxolimab. Adults with locally advanced or metastatic melanoma, renal cell carcinoma, hepatocellular carcinoma or head and neck squamous cell carcinoma were enrolled in the trial. Before TCR sequencing, CD4+ T cells and CD8+ T cells from peripheral blood were sorted into separate populations.

Concerning this clone itself: Its antigen is currently not known. Per-base quality was not reported, and no clone a single base away is much larger than it.

Counted from cysteine to phenylalanine, this CDR3 has 18 amino acids. Solely the CDR3 DNA is kept, with 54 bases framed from the first base. Trimming removed 0 bases from V and 0 bases from J, leaving 12 bases between the germline ends. The germline V gene sets CDR1 to SGHAT and CDR2 to FQNNGV. The material was CD4+ or CD8+ T cells sorted from blood, obtained in a trial of the OX40 agonist ivuxolimab. This clonotype was sampled from an adult with an advanced solid tumor such as melanoma, head and neck, liver or kidney cancer. The chain was built from TRBV11-2 and TRBJ2-6; TRBD2 is perhaps the D gene, given 5 matching bases. This receptor has the CDR3 CASSLDGLTLSGANVLTF. The base sequence is TGTGCCAGCAGCTTAGATGGACTTACACTCTCTGGGGCCAACGTCCTGACTTTC.